Each of the 11 T cell receptor beta chains below was sequenced from the same sample in a study of Ad26.COV2.S vaccination and SARS-CoV-2 variants. Sequenced by immunoSEQ multiplex PCR; TCRdb stores in-frame clones only, minus some. The sample yields about 480,000 clones, around 88% seen once. Noted treatment: over 15 received Ad26.COV2.S at low or high dose, single or two shots; five or six received placebo; per-sample allocation not given. Sampling occurred on day 63 after the first vaccine or placebo injection. The starting material was peripheral blood, obtained in a trial of Ad26.COV2.S vaccine versus placebo. Source of these receptors: a person aged 18-60 years who received the Ad26.COV2.S COVID-19 vaccine or a placebo.

The chain has TRBV6-6 and TRBJ1-2, with D possibly matching TRBD1 (6 bases). The CDR3 covers 14 residues. V was pared by 8 bases and J by 5 bases, with 18 bases between. Germline CDR1 MNHNY, CDR2 SVGAGI (reference sequence). The CDR3 region is CASDKGGGGYGYTF. In DNA form, the CDR3 reads TGTGCCAGCGACAAAGGGGGGGGAGGGTATGGCTACACCTTC.

For the CDR3, the DNA is TGTGCCAGCAGCTCCTCCGCCGGGGAGCAGTTCTTC. Its protein is CASSSSAGEQFF. The chain employs TRBV7-8 and TRBJ2-1; D is uncertain. The CDR3 extends over 12 amino acids. The V gene lost 4 bases and the J gene lost 10 bases, with 11 bases spanning the gap. Germline V lookup: CDR1 SGHVS, CDR2 FQNEAQ.

This clone has a handful of counts. This chain joins TRBV7-2 and TRBJ1-5; 10 bases are a match to TRBD1. V shed 1 base, J shed 4 bases, and the junction held 4 bases outside the gene matches. The V gene's germline CDR1 is SGHTA and CDR2 FQGNSA. This CDR3 spans 16 amino acids. In nucleotides, the CDR3 is TGTGCCAGCAGCTTAGTGACAGGGGGCCGGAATCAGCCCCAGCATTTT. It yields the protein CASSLVTGGRNQPQHF.

The rearrangement joins TRBV11-2 to TRBJ2-1; a weak D match, TRBD2 (5 bases). Per the germline V gene, CDR1 is SGHAT and CDR2 is FQNNGV. This CDR3 contains 17 residues. The ends were cut back, 5 bases at V and 1 base at J, with 18 bases in the middle. The CDR3 here is CASSRPAGVGSYNEQFF. In DNA form, the CDR3 reads TGTGCCAGCAGCCGACCCGCGGGCGTAGGATCCTACAATGAGCAGTTCTTC.

J is TRBJ2-5 and V is TRBV27; possible D gene TRBD2, 5 bases. The germline gives CDR1 MNHEY, CDR2 SMNVEV (reference sequence). This CDR3 has 15 amino acids. Trimming took off 7 bases at V and 4 bases at J, with 19 bases between the two ends. The DNA of the CDR3 is TGTGCCAGCATGGTAGGTGACTACCTACTAGAGACCCAGTACTTC. This encodes CASMVGDYLLETQYF.

J is TRBJ2-7 and V is TRBV27; D is perhaps TRBD2 (6 bases). This CDR3 is built from 14 residues. V dropped 5 bases and J dropped 4 bases, with 15 bases sitting between them. Germline V lookup: CDR1 MNHEY, CDR2 SMNVEV (reference sequence). In DNA form, the CDR3 reads TGTGCCAGCAGTGCCTACGGGGGATCATACGAGCAGTACTTC. Protein: CASSAYGGSYEQYF.

The chain is built from TRBV16 and TRBJ2-3; no clear D gene. This CDR3 comprises 13 residues. Deletions cut 1 base from V and 4 bases from J, with 6 bases between. Looked up from germline, CDR1 is KGHSY and CDR2 is FQNENV. The CDR3 loop reads CASSQYRPDTQYF. The CDR3 DNA follows: TGTGCCAGCAGCCAATACCGGCCAGATACGCAGTATTTT.

V usage is TRBV19 and J usage is TRBJ2-2; D possibly corresponds to TRBD2 (5 bases). CDR1 is LNHDA, CDR2 SQIVND, per germline (reference sequence). The CDR3 is 14 residues long. The V end lost 0 bases, the J end lost 5 bases, and 7 bases lay between the germline ends. CDR3 sequence: CASSIDWTTGELFF. CDR3 DNA sequence: TGTGCCAGTAGTATAGATTGGACTACCGGGGAGCTGTTTTTT.

The gene calls are TRBV5-1 and TRBJ2-5; TRBD2 aligns across 10 bases. The CDR3 is 16 amino acids. J lost 5 bases, V lost 0 bases, and 7 bases had no gene match. The germline V gene has CDR1 SGHRS and CDR2 YFSETQ. The CDR3 nucleotides are TGCGCCAGCAGCTTGGAGTGGCTAGCGGGAGACGAGACCCAGTACTTC. Its translation is CASSLEWLAGDETQYF.

The chain uses TRBV30 and TRBJ1-5, with no clear D. The CDR3 is 11 residues long. Germline CDR1 reads GTSNPN; CDR2 reads SVGIG (reference sequence). The ends were cut back, 0 bases at V and 10 bases at J, with 7 bases in the middle. The CDR3 nucleotides are TGTGCCTGGAGTGTTGCAGGACCCCAGCATTTT. Translated, it gives CAWSVAGPQHF.

The gene calls are TRBV18 and TRBJ2-1; tentatively, D is TRBD2 (6 bases). This CDR3 has 14 residues. Trimming took off 8 bases at V and 3 bases at J, with 14 bases between the two ends. Germline V gene data show CDR1 as KGHSH and CDR2 as LQKENI. The CDR3 spells CASESKDYYNEQFF. In DNA, the CDR3 is TGTGCCAGCGAATCGAAGGACTACTACAATGAGCAGTTCTTC.